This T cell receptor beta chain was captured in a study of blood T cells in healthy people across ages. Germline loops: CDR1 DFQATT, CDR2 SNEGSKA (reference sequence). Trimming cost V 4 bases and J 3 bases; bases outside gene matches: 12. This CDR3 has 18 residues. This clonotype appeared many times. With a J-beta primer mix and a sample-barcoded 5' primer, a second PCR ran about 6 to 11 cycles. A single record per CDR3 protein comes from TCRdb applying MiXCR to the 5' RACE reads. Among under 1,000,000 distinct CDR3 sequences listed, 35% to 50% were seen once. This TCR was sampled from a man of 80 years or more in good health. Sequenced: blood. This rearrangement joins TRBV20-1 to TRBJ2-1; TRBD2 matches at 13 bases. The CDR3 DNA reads TGCAGTGCTATTTCCGCCGGGACTAGCGGGATAGTCTACAATGAGCAGTTCTTC. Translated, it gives CSAISAGTSGIVYNEQFF.